This passage covers 15 T cell receptor beta chains from one sample sequenced in a study of control samples from healthy donors and cancer patients (dated by TCRdb to 2019 to 2021). The receptor library was made with the immunoSEQ multiplex PCR assay. TCRdb mirrors the immuneACCESS table, restricted to in-frame sequences. Some clones are absent from its copies; in checked studies, under half trace to an unresolved V gene, and the reason for the others is unknown. Counted in this sample were 150,000 to 200,000 clones; 90% to 95% of them appeared once. The ten largest clones represent about 1.6% of the sample. The sample comprised blood. The receptor source for this set is a woman aged 25 to 45 in good health.

This chain connects TRBV5-1 to TRBJ1-2; D unresolved. CDR3 length equals 13 residues. Germline V gives CDR1 SGHRS, CDR2 YFSETQ. Trimming shortened V by 0 bases and J by 0 bases, and 3 bases separated the two germline ends. The CDR3 is CASSLVTNYGYTF. The DNA for the CDR3 is TGCGCCAGCAGCTTGGTCACTAACTATGGCTACACCTTC.

The chain couples TRBV4-1 to TRBJ2-1; D gene ambiguous. From germline, CDR1 is MGHRA and CDR2 YSYEKL. Trimming shortened V by 0 bases and J by 0 bases, and 9 bases separated the two germline ends. The CDR3 consists of 16 residues. The chain's CDR3 is CASSQDWTGSYNEQFF. CDR3 in DNA: TGCGCCAGCAGCCAAGATTGGACGGGCTCCTACAATGAGCAGTTCTTC.

The CDR3 here is CASSVVGQGTGANVLTF. The CDR3 DNA is TGTGCCAGCAGCGTAGTCGGACAGGGAACTGGGGCCAACGTCCTGACTTTC. The chain employs TRBV9 and TRBJ2-6; TRBD1 aligns across 8 bases. Trimming took 0 bases from V and 2 from J; bases not matched to a gene: 4. The CDR3 is 17 amino acids. The germline CDR1 and CDR2 sequences are SGDLS and YYNGEE.

V gene TRBV11-2 combines with J gene TRBJ2-3, with TRBD1 identical over 9 bases. Germline loops: CDR1 SGHAT, CDR2 FQNNGV. This CDR3 is built from 15 residues. Trimming took 4 bases from V and 5 from J; bases not matched to a gene: 7. The DNA of the CDR3 is TGTGCCAGCAGCTACCGGGACAGGGAGGTAGATACGCAGTATTTT. Protein product: CASSYRDREVDTQYF.

V is TRBV15 and J is TRBJ2-3, with TRBD1 matching 7 bases. Germline loops: CDR1 LNHNV, CDR2 YYDKDF (reference sequence). The CDR3 covers 16 residues. Losses at the gene ends were 5 bases for V and 1 base for J; bases not matched to a gene: 9. The CDR3 region is CATSWDSNQGTDTQYF. The CDR3 bases are TGTGCCACCAGCTGGGACAGCAATCAGGGCACAGATACGCAGTATTTT.

The genes are TRBV7-9 and TRBJ2-5; no clear D gene. CDR3 size: 13 residues. Trimming left V 1 base short and J 0 bases short, with 3 bases between. From germline, CDR1 is SEHNR and CDR2 FQNEAQ (reference sequence). CDR3 sequence reads: CASSLGYQETQYF. The CDR3 bases are TGTGCCAGCAGCTTAGGGTACCAAGAGACCCAGTACTTC.

The V call is TRBV4-2, the J call TRBJ2-3; D possibly corresponds to TRBD2 (6 bases). V was clipped by 0 bases and J by 5 bases, with 6 bases between them. CDR3 length: 13 residues. CDR1 and CDR2 from the germline V gene are LGHNA and YNFKEQ. CDR3 amino acids: CASSQEGGDTQYF. The DNA for the CDR3 is TGTGCCAGCAGCCAAGAGGGGGGAGATACGCAGTATTTT.

This clone has just one count. At the DNA level, this CDR3 is encoded by other sequences in the same sample as well. The rearrangement uses TRBV28 and TRBJ2-7; D is possibly TRBD1 (5 bases). The V gene's germline CDR1 is MDHEN and CDR2 SYDVKM. The V end was cut by 5 bases, the J end by 4 bases, with 9 bases between. This CDR3 is built from 12 residues. The CDR3 spells CASSLQGYEQYF. The CDR3 DNA is TGTGCCAGCAGTCTCCAGGGTTACGAGCAGTACTTC.

This chain links TRBV24-1 with TRBJ2-4; possibly TRBD1 for D (6 bases). V was pared by 2 bases and J by 0 bases, with 13 bases between. Germline V lookup: CDR1 KGHDR, CDR2 SFDVKD. CDR3 length: 17 residues. Here the CDR3 reads CATSDSGGSLAKNIQYF. CDR3 sequence (DNA): TGTGCCACCAGTGATTCTGGGGGCAGCCTAGCCAAAAACATTCAGTACTTC.

The chain combines TRBV7-2 with TRBJ1-4; 8 positions match TRBD1. V lost 5 bases to trimming and J lost 7 bases; unmatched junction nucleotides: 6. The CDR3 extends over 14 amino acids. CDR1 is SGHTA and CDR2 is FQGNSA in the germline V gene. CDR3 DNA sequence: TGTGCCAGCAGCCCCCGACAGGGGTCTGAAAAACTGTTTTTT. This gives the protein CASSPRQGSEKLFF.

The V and J genes are TRBV4-3 and TRBJ1-6; the D is unclear. This CDR3 has 13 residues. V gave up 2 bases and J gave up 10 bases, with 9 bases separating them. CDR1 is LGHNA, CDR2 YSLEER, per germline. CDR3 bases: TGCGCCAGCAGCCAAAAGGGCGGATCACCCCTCCACTTT. Translating gives CASSQKGGSPLHF.

The genes are TRBV7-9 and TRBJ2-3; TRBD1 aligns across 9 bases. The junction had 3 bases not matched to a gene; V was cut back by 0 bases and J by 2 bases. The CDR3 consists of 16 residues. Germline V lookup: CDR1 SEHNR, CDR2 FQNEAQ (reference sequence). CDR3 sequence: CASSLAGTGFTDTQYF. As DNA, the CDR3 is TGTGCCAGCAGCTTAGCCGGGACAGGGTTCACAGATACGCAGTATTTT. The whole variable domain, filled in from reference TRBV7-9 and TRBJ2-3, reads DTGVSQNPRHKITKRGQNVTFRCDPISEHNRLYWYRQTLGQGPEFLTYFQNEAQLEKSRLLSDRFSAERPKGSFSTLEIQRTEQGDSAMYLCASSLAGTGFTDTQYFGPGTRLTVL.

The rearrangement joins TRBV5-1 to TRBJ1-1; 10 bases are a match to TRBD1. The CDR3 has 15 residues. Per the germline V gene, CDR1 is SGHRS and CDR2 is YFSETQ. V dropped 0 bases and J dropped 3; count of bases not matched to a gene: 2. CDR3 residues: CASSLAGTGDTEAFF. The CDR3 coding sequence is TGCGCCAGCAGCTTGGCCGGGACAGGGGACACTGAAGCTTTCTTT. The whole variable domain, remainder taken from reference TRBV5-1 and TRBJ1-1, is KAGVTQTPRYLIKTRGQQVTLSCSPISGHRSVSWYQQTPGQGLQFLFEYFSETQRNKGNFPGRFSGRQFSNSRSEMNVSTLELGDSALYLCASSLAGTGDTEAFFGQGTRLTVV.

In regard to this clone: The same CDR3 arises from other DNA sequences in this sample as well. This sequence joins TRBV6-4 and TRBJ1-5; D call uncertain. The V gene's germline CDR1 is MRHNA and CDR2 SNTAGT. The CDR3 runs to 13 residues. V was trimmed by 2 bases and J by 1 base, leaving 3 bases between them. Written as DNA, the CDR3 is TGTGCCAGCAGTGACGGAAGCAATCAGCCCCAGCATTTT. Protein sequence: CASSDGSNQPQHF.

V gene TRBV19 combines with J gene TRBJ2-2, with D tentatively TRBD1 (7 bases). Trimming shortened V by 4 bases and J by 7 bases, and 10 bases separated the two germline ends. This CDR3 is built from 13 residues. Germline V gives CDR1 LNHDA, CDR2 SQIVND (reference sequence). The CDR3 region has the DNA TGTGCCAGTAGTAGGCAGGGGGGCGGGGAGCTGTTTTTT. It translates to CASSRQGGGELFF.